This is a list of T cell receptor beta chains from one sample in a study of resident and recirculating memory T cells in vitiligo. Method: immunoSEQ multiplex PCR; TCRdb's copy keeps in-frame clones and lacks some. This sample has fewer than 80,000 clones, with 90% to 95% found just once. Sequenced sample: blood. All receptors come from a male donor with vitiligo. Both conserved end residues are part of each CDR3. Fields, in order: D gene, V gene, J gene, clone size, CDR3 DNA, CDR3 protein. A D gene is named only where the DNA matches it firmly. Rows may omit the clone size; those that give it use once, few, many or a size class.

D gene: .
V gene: TRBV5-4
J gene: TRBJ2-7
clone size: .
CDR3 DNA: TGTGCCAGCAGCCGGGATCCCTTCTACGAGCAGTACTTC
CDR3 protein: CASSRDPFYEQYF

D gene: TRBD1
V gene: TRBV7-2
J gene: TRBJ2-1
clone size: .
CDR3 DNA: TGTGCCAGCAGCTTAAGAACATCCGGGACAGGACTGCTCTTC
CDR3 protein: CASSLRTSGTGLLF

D gene: TRBD2
V gene: TRBV27
J gene: TRBJ2-4
clone size: .
CDR3 DNA: TGTGCCAGCAGTAATTCGGGGGGTAGAGCCAAAAACATTCAGTACTTC
CDR3 protein: CASSNSGGRAKNIQYF

D gene: .
V gene: TRBV2
J gene: TRBJ1-5
clone size: .
CDR3 DNA: TGTGCCAGCCGAGGCGATTATAGCAATCAGCCCCAGCATTTT
CDR3 protein: CASRGDYSNQPQHF

D gene: .
V gene: TRBV2
J gene: TRBJ1-3
clone size: .
CDR3 DNA: TGTGCCAGCAGGTCAGAGGTGCTTGGAAACACCATATATTTT
CDR3 protein: CASRSEVLGNTIYF

D gene: .
V gene: TRBV30
J gene: TRBJ1-4
clone size: .
CDR3 DNA: TGTGCCTGGAGTATTCACAGCACCGAAAAACTGTTTTTT
CDR3 protein: CAWSIHSTEKLFF

D gene: .
V gene: TRBV5-1
J gene: TRBJ2-5
clone size: .
CDR3 DNA: TGCGCCAGCAGCCCGGAGGAGGGGACGTACCAAGAGACCCAGTACTTC
CDR3 protein: CASSPEEGTYQETQYF

D gene: .
V gene: TRBV15
J gene: TRBJ2-7
clone size: .
CDR3 DNA: TGTGCCACCAGCAAAGTCTCAGGGGCAGCACCCTACGAGCAGTACTTC
CDR3 protein: CATSKVSGAAPYEQYF

D gene: TRBD1
V gene: TRBV7-9
J gene: TRBJ1-1
clone size: once
CDR3 DNA: TGTGCCAGCAGTATGGGACAGGGCCACACTGAAGCTTTCTTT
CDR3 protein: CASSMGQGHTEAFF

D gene: .
V gene: TRBV2
J gene: TRBJ1-2
clone size: .
CDR3 DNA: TGTGCCAGCAGGACATCAAGTCACAACTATGGCTACACCTTC
CDR3 protein: CASRTSSHNYGYTF